What follows is one TCR beta chain and its context. This sample was included in a study of T cell responses to AZD1222 COVID-19 vaccine. Produced via immunoSEQ multiplex PCR; TCRdb's table is partial and in-frame only. The sample lists 210,000 or so clones, around 93% occurring once. Germline assignment: CDR1 LGHDT and CDR2 YNNKEL (reference sequence). Between the trimmed V and J ends, which lost 6 bases and 7 bases, there was a span of 15 bases. The CDR3 consists of 13 residues. The sample here was peripheral blood, taken on day 0 of MenACWY control vaccination. The origin of this receptor is an adult in good health. The rearrangement joins TRBV3-1 (or the pseudogene TRBV3-2) to TRBJ1-2, with D possibly matching TRBD1 (6 bases). The CDR3 spells CASRQSGARGYTF. The CDR3 DNA sequence: TGTGCCAGCAGGCAGTCGGGGGCGCGTGGCTACACCTTC.